These 17 T cell receptor beta chains came from one sample sequenced in a study of T cell responses to AZD1222 COVID-19 vaccine. Libraries were prepared by immunoSEQ multiplex PCR; TCRdb keeps only in-frame clonotypes and omits some of them. The data show tens of thousands of clones, 65% to 90% seen once. Source: peripheral blood, taken on day 0 of AZD1222 vaccination. These TCRs come from an adult in good health.

The V and J genes are TRBV7-3 and TRBJ1-6; D is perhaps TRBD1 (5 bases). CDR1 and CDR2 (germline): SGHTA, FQGTGA. This CDR3 has 15 residues. The V and J ends lost 1 base and 9 bases respectively, with 13 bases between them. As DNA, the CDR3 is TGTGCCAGCAGCTTAAATGGGCCTGGGGGTTCACCCCTCCACTTT. Amino acid sequence: CASSLNGPGGSPLHF.

V usage is TRBV12-5 and J usage is TRBJ2-2; TRBD1 agrees at 8 bases. Germline V gene data show CDR1 as LGHNT and CDR2 as FRNRAP. After removal of 1 base from V and 8 bases from J, the junction contained 9 bases not matched to a gene. This CDR3 is built from 16 residues. The CDR3 loop is CASGLGQGANGGELFF. The CDR3 coding sequence is TGTGCTAGTGGTTTGGGCCAGGGGGCTAACGGAGGGGAGCTGTTTTTT.

This clone was seen a single time. The chain couples TRBV19 to TRBJ1-1, with D maybe TRBD1 (5 bases). Germline values: CDR1 LNHDA, CDR2 SQIVND (reference sequence). The V end lost 7 bases, the J end lost 1 base, and 19 bases lay between the germline ends. The CDR3 has 16 amino acids. The CDR3 spells CASTPFPGPKNTEAFF. The CDR3 DNA follows: TGTGCCAGTACCCCTTTCCCAGGGCCTAAGAACACTGAAGCTTTCTTT.

The J gene is TRBJ2-7, the V gene TRBV28; 9 bases map to TRBD2. V gave up 6 bases and J gave up 2 bases; unmatched junction bases: 8. Germline CDR1 reads MDHEN; CDR2 reads SYDVKM. This CDR3 contains 15 residues. CDR3 sequence reads: CASREGGGRAYEQYF. CDR3 in DNA: TGTGCCAGCAGGGAAGGAGGCGGGAGGGCCTACGAGCAGTACTTC.

This sequence joins TRBV18 and TRBJ2-7; 8 nucleotides match TRBD2. Germline values: CDR1 KGHSH, CDR2 LQKENI. The trim removed 3 bases at V and 5 bases at J, leaving 9 bases unmatched. The CDR3 loop spans 15 amino acids. CDR3 DNA sequence: TGTGCCAGCTCACCTCCCCTCGTCGGGGGGGACGAGCAGTACTTC. Protein: CASSPPLVGGDEQYF.

V usage is TRBV15 and J usage is TRBJ2-7, with 10 bases that match TRBD1. Germline V lookup: CDR1 LNHNV, CDR2 YYDKDF (reference sequence). This CDR3 contains 16 residues. Trimming removed 1 base from V and 9 bases from J; junction bases left unmatched: 12. CDR3 sequence reads: CATSRVTGTGVSGQYF. CDR3 in DNA: TGTGCCACCAGCAGAGTCACCGGGACAGGGGTATCCGGGCAGTACTTC.

The V call is TRBV5-1, the J call TRBJ2-3; no definite D call. The CDR3 runs to 16 residues. With 0 bases removed from V and 0 bases from J, the gap between germline ends came to 11 bases. Germline loops: CDR1 SGHRS, CDR2 YFSETQ. Here the CDR3 reads CASSLEAGASTDTQYF. DNA for the CDR3: TGCGCCAGCAGCTTGGAAGCAGGTGCCAGCACAGATACGCAGTATTTT.

The V call is TRBV18, the J call TRBJ1-4; 7 nucleotides agree with TRBD1. The CDR3 has 15 amino acids. Germline loops: CDR1 KGHSH, CDR2 LQKENI. The J segment lost 0 bases and the V segment lost 4 bases, leaving 2 bases of the junction unmatched. The CDR3 coding sequence is TGTGCCAGCTCACTGGGACAGTCAACTAATGAAAAACTGTTTTTT. This encodes CASSLGQSTNEKLFF.

The V gene is TRBV28, the J gene TRBJ2-2; 9 bases are a match to TRBD2. This CDR3 contains 16 residues. V lost 6 bases to trimming and J lost 9 bases; unmatched junction nucleotides: 14. Germline V gives CDR1 MDHEN, CDR2 SYDVKM. The CDR3 spells CASRGGWREGRWELFF. The CDR3 DNA is TGTGCCAGCAGGGGGGGCTGGCGGGAGGGCCGATGGGAGCTGTTTTTT.

V is TRBV16 and J is TRBJ1-6; no clear D. The germline V gene encodes CDR1 KGHSY and CDR2 FQNENV. This CDR3 spans 15 amino acids. V was shortened by 2 bases and J by 3 bases, with 8 bases between the two germline ends. CDR3 sequence reads: CASSQQGRYNSPLHF. CDR3 nucleotide sequence: TGTGCCAGCAGCCAACAAGGGCGCTATAATTCACCCCTCCACTTT.

CDR3 nucleotides: TGTGCCAGTAGTATACAAGGAAGCAGGGAGAACACTGAAGCTTTCTTT. This translates into CASSIQGSRENTEAFF. The rearrangement uses TRBV19 and TRBJ1-1; perhaps TRBD1 as D (5 bases). This CDR3 spans 16 amino acids. V was cut by 2 bases and J by 1 base, with 14 bases left in between. Germline loops: CDR1 LNHDA, CDR2 SQIVND (reference sequence).

This clone was counted only a few times. The chain combines TRBV27 with TRBJ1-2; possible D gene TRBD1, 5 bases. The CDR3 spans 16 residues. Trimming removed 9 bases from V and 1 base from J, with 21 bases in between. The V gene's germline CDR1 is MNHEY and CDR2 SMNVEV (reference sequence). CDR3 sequence: CARSRPDTSGNYGYTF. Here the CDR3 DNA reads TGTGCCAGGAGTAGACCGGACACGTCGGGTAACTATGGCTACACCTTC.

The chain uses TRBV6-5 and TRBJ1-6; weak D call: TRBD1 (5 bases). The germline V gene encodes CDR1 MNHEY and CDR2 SVGAGI. The CDR3 covers 14 residues. V was clipped by 7 bases and J by 13 bases, with 20 bases between them. In nucleotides, the CDR3 is TGTGCCAGCAATCCCCTGACGGGGGGAACGCCCCTCCACTTT. Protein sequence: CASNPLTGGTPLHF.

The rearrangement uses TRBV5-8 and TRBJ1-3; no firm D call. The germline V gene encodes CDR1 SGHTS and CDR2 YDEGEE. Trimming took 1 base from V and 0 from J, leaving 11 bases between them. The CDR3 covers 16 residues. The CDR3 DNA reads TGTGCCAGCAGCTTGCCCCCAGCCTTCTCTGGAAACACCATATATTTT. As protein: CASSLPPAFSGNTIYF.

This clone was observed a handful of times. J is TRBJ1-6 and V is TRBV6-1; 7 bases line up with TRBD1. The CDR3 spans 15 residues. The V gene's germline CDR1 is MNHNS and CDR2 SASEGT. V lost 3 bases to trimming and J lost 6 bases; unmatched junction nucleotides: 5. The CDR3 sequence: CASSEGQSPNSPLHF. The CDR3 coding sequence is TGTGCCAGCAGTGAGGGACAGTCCCCTAATTCACCCCTCCACTTT.

The V gene is TRBV27, the J gene TRBJ2-1, with TRBD2 as a possible D gene (5 bases). The CDR3 has 12 residues. Germline V gene data show CDR1 as MNHEY and CDR2 as SMNVEV (reference sequence). V shed 3 bases and J shed 7 bases, with 7 bases lying between them. The CDR3 sequence is CASSLRGNEQFF. The CDR3 DNA sequence: TGTGCCAGCAGTTTGAGAGGGAATGAGCAGTTCTTC.

V gene TRBV19 combines with J gene TRBJ2-2; 12 bases match TRBD2. CDR1 is LNHDA, CDR2 SQIVND, per germline (reference sequence). The J segment lost 6 bases and the V segment lost 7 bases, leaving 3 bases of the junction unmatched. This CDR3 contains 14 residues. The CDR3 DNA sequence: TGTGCCAGTACCCCTAGCGGGGGGGCCGGGGAGCTGTTTTTT. Its protein is CASTPSGGAGELFF. The variable domain in full, completed from reference TRBV19 and TRBJ2-2, reads DGGITQSPKYLFRKEGQNVTLSCEQNLNHDAMYWYRQDPGQGLRLIYYSQIVNDFQKGDIAEGYSVSREKKESFPLTVTSAQKNPTAFYLCASTPSGGAGELFFGEGSRLTVL.